One and the same sample provided the 7 T cell receptor beta chains below, sequenced in a study of control samples from healthy donors and cancer patients. Clones were sequenced by immunoSEQ multiplex PCR, and TCRdb holds only the in-frame ones, with some missing. Of over 200,000 clones listed, around 79% were seen once; the top ten hold roughly 15%. The sample comprised PBMCs. The receptors here all came from a woman aged 60-70 years with lung cancer.

This chain links TRBV6-5 with TRBJ1-2; 9 bases match TRBD1. Per germline, CDR1 MNHEY and CDR2 SVGAGI. The V and J ends lost 6 bases and 2 bases, in that order; junction bases with no gene match: 4. CDR3 length equals 14 residues. The CDR3 nucleotides are TGTGCCAGCAGAGGGACAGGGCTCAACTATGGCTACACCTTC. Translation gives CASRGTGLNYGYTF.

The chain carries TRBV5-1 and TRBJ2-7; the D gene is possibly TRBD1 (6 bases). The CDR3 sequence is 14 residues long. V lost 5 bases and J 1 base, leaving 13 bases between the germline ends. The V gene's germline CDR1 is SGHRS and CDR2 YFSETQ. The CDR3 DNA follows: TGCGCCAGCAGTTCCTCAGGACAGTCCTACGAGCAGTACTTC. As protein: CASSSSGQSYEQYF.

V and J are TRBV18 and TRBJ2-1; possible D gene TRBD2, 7 bases. Trimming shortened V by 6 bases and J by 9 bases, and 18 bases separated the two germline ends. Germline lookup yields CDR1 KGHSH and CDR2 LQKENI. The CDR3 consists of 14 residues. The CDR3 DNA sequence: TGTGCCAGCTCTTGGGGGGGGCCAGATAGTGAGCAGTTCTTC. This codes for CASSWGGPDSEQFF.

This clone has only a few counts. The CDR3 is CAFNRAVDYGYTF. CDR3 bases: TGTGCCTTCAACAGGGCAGTTGACTATGGCTACACCTTC. The chain couples TRBV30 to TRBJ1-2; perhaps TRBD1 as D (6 bases). Trimming shortened V by 7 bases and J by 3 bases, and 15 bases separated the two germline ends. This CDR3 is 13 amino acids long. CDR1 is GTSNPN, CDR2 SVGIG, per germline (reference sequence).

The J gene is TRBJ1-4, the V gene TRBV18; D may be TRBD1 (5 bases). CDR1 KGHSH and CDR2 LQKENI come from the germline V gene. This CDR3 spans 16 amino acids. V lost 0 bases and J lost 8, with 16 bases in between. The CDR3 loop is CASSPPGHLNLEKLFF. The CDR3 DNA reads as TGTGCCAGCTCACCACCGGGGCATCTCAATCTCGAAAAACTGTTTTTT.

V is TRBV9 and J is TRBJ2-2; 7 nucleotides align to TRBD1. Germline assignment: CDR1 SGDLS and CDR2 YYNGEE. This CDR3 is 16 amino acids long. Trimming removed 0 bases from V and 2 bases from J; junction bases left unmatched: 4. CDR3 sequence (DNA): TGTGCCAGCAGCGTAGGAGGGACAGCTAACACCGGGGAGCTGTTTTTT. It translates to CASSVGGTANTGELFF. The complete variable domain, with remaining parts taken from reference TRBV9 and TRBJ2-2, reads DSGVTQTPKHLITATGQRVTLRCSPRSGDLSVYWYQQSLDQGLQFLIQYYNGEERAKGNILERFSAQQFPDLHSELNLSSLELGDSALYFCASSVGGTANTGELFFGEGSRLTVL.

The chain couples TRBV7-9 to TRBJ1-6, with D possibly TRBD1 on 5 matching bases. Germline V gene data show CDR1 as SEHNR and CDR2 as FQNEAQ (reference sequence). The CDR3 contains 14 residues. V was trimmed by 2 bases and J by 9 bases, leaving 11 bases between them. CDR3 nucleotides: TGTGCCAGCAGCTTAAGGGACTCCGGTTCACCCCTCCACTTT. It specifies CASSLRDSGSPLHF.